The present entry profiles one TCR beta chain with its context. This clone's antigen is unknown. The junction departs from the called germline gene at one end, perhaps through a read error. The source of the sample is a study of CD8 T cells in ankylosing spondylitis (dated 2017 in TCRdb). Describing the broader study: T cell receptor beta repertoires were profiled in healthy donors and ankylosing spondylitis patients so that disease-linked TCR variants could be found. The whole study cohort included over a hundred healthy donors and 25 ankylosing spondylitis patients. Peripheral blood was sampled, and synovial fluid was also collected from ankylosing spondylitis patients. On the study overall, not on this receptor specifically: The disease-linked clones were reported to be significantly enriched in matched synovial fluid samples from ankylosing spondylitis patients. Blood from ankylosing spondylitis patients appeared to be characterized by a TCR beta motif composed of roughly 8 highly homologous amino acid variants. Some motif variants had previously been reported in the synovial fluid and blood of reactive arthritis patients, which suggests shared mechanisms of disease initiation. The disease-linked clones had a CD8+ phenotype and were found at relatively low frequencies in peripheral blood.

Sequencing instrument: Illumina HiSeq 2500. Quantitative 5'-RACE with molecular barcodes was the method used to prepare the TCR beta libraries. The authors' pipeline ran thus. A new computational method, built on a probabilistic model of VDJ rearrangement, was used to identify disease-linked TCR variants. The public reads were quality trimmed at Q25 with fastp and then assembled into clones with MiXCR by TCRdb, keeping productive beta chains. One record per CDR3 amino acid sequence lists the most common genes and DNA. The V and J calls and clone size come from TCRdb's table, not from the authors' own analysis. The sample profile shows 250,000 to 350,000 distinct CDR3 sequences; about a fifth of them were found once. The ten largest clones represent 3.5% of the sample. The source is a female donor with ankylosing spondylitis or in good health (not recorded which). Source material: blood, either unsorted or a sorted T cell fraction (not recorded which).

The CDR3 reads CASTKDRYYTEALF. The nucleotide sequence is given as TGTGCCAGTACCAAGGACAGGTACTACACTGAAGCTTTATTT. The V and J segments used are TRBV19 and TRBJ1-1, and TRBD1 matches 7 of the central bases. CDR1 and CDR2, looked up from the germline V gene (reference sequence), are LNHDA and SQIVND. The cysteine opens and the phenylalanine closes a CDR3 of 14 amino acids. Only the CDR3 portion is preserved as DNA: 42 bases, with reading frame beginning at the first base. The CDR3 plus the reference TRBV19 and TRBJ1-1 genes for the other parts give the full variable domain: DGGITQSPKYLFRKEGQNVTLSCEQNLNHDAMYWYRQDPGQGLRLIYYSQIVNDFQKGDIAEGYSVSREKKESFPLTVTSAQKNPTAFYLCASTKDRYYTEALFGQGTRLTVV.